Listed here are 32 T cell receptor beta chains from one sample, sequenced in a study of Ad26.COV2.S vaccination and SARS-CoV-2 variants. Repertoires were generated with immunoSEQ multiplex PCR, while TCRdb's copy carries only in-frame clones and drops some. The data hold roughly 320,000 clones, with about nine tenths observed a single time. Regarding treatment: roughly 20 received Ad26.COV2.S at low or high dose, single or two shots; about 5 received placebo; per-sample allocation not given. Collection of samples fell on day 63 after the first vaccine or placebo injection. This specimen consisted of peripheral blood, obtained in a trial of Ad26.COV2.S vaccine versus placebo. The receptors derive from a person between 18 and 59 years old who received the Ad26.COV2.S COVID-19 vaccine or a placebo.

This rearrangement joins TRBV13 to TRBJ2-7, with TRBD2 identical over 9 bases. This CDR3 has 14 residues. Per germline, CDR1 PRHDT and CDR2 FYEKMQ (reference sequence). Losses at the gene ends were 5 bases for V and 2 bases for J; bases not matched to a gene: 4. CDR3: CASSLQRGAYEQYF. The CDR3 nucleotides read TGTGCCAGCAGCCTTCAGCGGGGGGCCTACGAGCAGTACTTC.

This clone was detected only once. The V and J genes are TRBV6-1 and TRBJ2-6; possible D gene TRBD1, 6 bases. From germline, CDR1 is MNHNS and CDR2 SASEGT. CDR3 length: 16 amino acids. V was shortened by 3 bases and J by 1 base, with 10 bases between the two germline ends. In DNA form, the CDR3 reads TGTGCCAGCAGTGAGACAGGATATTCTGGGGCCAACGTCCTGACTTTC. Translation gives CASSETGYSGANVLTF.

The chain employs TRBV7-2 and TRBJ2-1, with D possibly TRBD1 on 5 matching bases. CDR1 is SGHTA and CDR2 is FQGNSA in the germline V gene. Trimming removed 6 bases at V and 1 base at J, with 13 bases between. This CDR3 has 15 residues. CDR3 amino acids: CASREQVISYNEQFF. CDR3 DNA: TGTGCCAGCAGAGAACAGGTGATATCCTACAATGAGCAGTTCTTC.

The chain couples TRBV15 to TRBJ2-6; D call uncertain. CDR3 length: 17 residues. The ends were cut back, 2 bases at V and 0 bases at J, with 11 bases in the middle. The germline V gene encodes CDR1 LNHNV and CDR2 YYDKDF (reference sequence). The CDR3 DNA sequence: TGTGCCACCAGCAGAAGGGTTCAAGTCTCTGGGGCCAACGTCCTGACTTTC. Amino acid sequence: CATSRRVQVSGANVLTF.

DNA of the CDR3: TGTGCCAGTAGTATAGTGGCCTACAATGAGCAGTTCTTC. Amino acids: CASSIVAYNEQFF. The rearrangement links TRBV19 to TRBJ2-1, with D unclear. Trimming removed 1 base from V and 2 bases from J, with 3 bases in between. The CDR3 length is 13 residues. The germline V gene has CDR1 LNHDA and CDR2 SQIVND (reference sequence). The whole variable domain, filled in from reference TRBV19 and TRBJ2-1, reads DGGITQSPKYLFRKEGQNVTLSCEQNLNHDAMYWYRQDPGQGLRLIYYSQIVNDFQKGDIAEGYSVSREKKESFPLTVTSAQKNPTAFYLCASSIVAYNEQFFGPGTRLTVL.

This rearrangement joins TRBV12-5 to TRBJ2-2; D is unresolved. Germline V gene lookup returns CDR1 LGHNT and CDR2 FRNRAP. The CDR3 sequence is 14 residues long. V was cut by 0 bases and J by 5 bases, with 7 bases left in between. The CDR3 region is CASGLVRETGELFF. CDR3 coding DNA: TGTGCTAGTGGTTTGGTACGAGAGACCGGGGAGCTGTTTTTT.

The chain couples TRBV11-2 to TRBJ2-1; 12 nucleotides match TRBD2. Looked up from germline, CDR1 is SGHAT and CDR2 is FQNNGV. J gave up 0 bases and V 3 bases, and 9 bases lay outside the gene matches. The CDR3 extends over 19 amino acids. CDR3 sequence (DNA): TGTGCCAGCAGCTTGCCTGCTAGCGGGGGGGTTAGCTCCTACAATGAGCAGTTCTTC. Translating gives CASSLPASGGVSSYNEQFF.

The chain employs TRBV12-5 and TRBJ1-1, with 7 positions matching TRBD1. The CDR3 contains 13 residues. Germline lookup yields CDR1 LGHNT and CDR2 FRNRAP. V lost 7 bases, J lost 6 bases, and 8 bases stayed unmatched. Here the CDR3 DNA reads TGTGCTAGTGCCAGGGGGGGGCTCGCTGAAGCTTTCTTT. Amino acids: CASARGGLAEAFF.

This clone was picked up a small number of times. The V call is TRBV6-5, the J call TRBJ2-5; 8 bases are shared with TRBD1. The junction had 10 bases not matched to a gene; V was cut back by 8 bases and J by 5 bases. This CDR3 is 14 amino acids long. CDR1 and CDR2 (germline): MNHEY, SVGAGI. The CDR3 sequence: CASGVDRGRETQYF. In DNA, the CDR3 is TGTGCCAGCGGGGTAGACAGGGGACGGGAGACCCAGTACTTC.

J is TRBJ2-7 and V is TRBV18; a weak D match, TRBD2 (6 bases). Between the trimmed V and J ends, which lost 5 bases and 0 bases, there was a span of 11 bases. The CDR3 runs to 14 residues. Germline loops: CDR1 KGHSH, CDR2 LQKENI. DNA for the CDR3: TGTGCCAGCTCATATGTCGGGAGCTCCTACGAGCAGTACTTC. This gives the protein CASSYVGSSYEQYF.

The chain links TRBV19 to TRBJ1-5; D possibly corresponds to TRBD1 (6 bases). The germline gives CDR1 LNHDA, CDR2 SQIVND (reference sequence). Trimming cost V 10 bases and J 3 bases, with 19 bases left between them. There are 15 residues in the CDR3. The chain's CDR3 is CATTEGGNVNQPQHF. CDR3 bases: TGTGCCACTACTGAGGGGGGTAACGTCAATCAGCCCCAGCATTTT.

The gene calls are TRBV13 and TRBJ2-7; D unclear. Germline values: CDR1 PRHDT, CDR2 FYEKMQ (reference sequence). V gave up 4 bases and J gave up 0 bases, with 4 bases separating them. The CDR3 totals 12 residues. The CDR3 region has the DNA TGTGCCAGCAGCTCCAGCTCCTACGAGCAGTACTTC. Translating it yields CASSSSSYEQYF.

The chain recombines TRBV4-3 with TRBJ1-2; unclear D gene. The CDR3 consists of 15 residues. Looked up from germline, CDR1 is LGHNA and CDR2 is YSLEER. Trimming removed 0 bases from V and 0 bases from J, with 8 bases in between. The CDR3 sequence is CASSQDPGANYGYTF. CDR3 nucleotides: TGCGCCAGCAGCCAAGACCCGGGAGCTAACTATGGCTACACCTTC.

This chain connects TRBV30 to TRBJ1-3, with a possible D match to TRBD1 (5 bases). The germline CDR1 and CDR2 sequences are GTSNPN and SVGIG (reference sequence). Trimming removed 2 bases from V and 1 base from J, with 9 bases in between. The CDR3 extends over 14 amino acids. The CDR3 loop reads CAWSQGESGNTIYF. CDR3 sequence (DNA): TGTGCCTGGAGTCAGGGAGAATCTGGAAACACCATATATTTT.

The J gene is TRBJ2-3, the V gene TRBV5-1; TRBD2 agrees at 11 bases. Germline loops: CDR1 SGHRS, CDR2 YFSETQ. The CDR3 consists of 16 residues. With V trimmed by 4 bases and J by 2 bases, 6 bases remained unmatched. The CDR3 DNA follows: TGCGCCAGCAGCGCCGGGACTAGCGGTTTCACAGATACGCAGTATTTT. Translation gives CASSAGTSGFTDTQYF.

V usage is TRBV7-9 and J usage is TRBJ1-1; D might be TRBD1 (6 bases). Trimming took 5 bases from V and 0 from J, leaving 13 bases between them. The CDR3 spans 15 residues. Germline CDR1 reads SEHNR; CDR2 reads FQNEAQ (reference sequence). Here the CDR3 reads CASSDEQGLNTEAFF. CDR3 nucleotide sequence: TGTGCCAGCAGCGACGAACAGGGCCTGAACACTGAAGCTTTCTTT. Filled out from reference TRBV7-9 and TRBJ1-1, the complete variable domain reads DTGVSQNPRHKITKRGQNVTFRCDPISEHNRLYWYRQTLGQGPEFLTYFQNEAQLEKSRLLSDRFSAERPKGSFSTLEIQRTEQGDSAMYLCASSDEQGLNTEAFFGQGTRLTVV.

The CDR3 region has the DNA TGTGCCACCGTCGGCTTGAACACTGAAGCTTTCTTT. Its translation is CATVGLNTEAFF. This sequence joins TRBV10-3 and TRBJ1-1; no clear D gene. The germline V gene encodes CDR1 ENHRY and CDR2 SYGVKD. This CDR3 spans 12 amino acids. V shed 10 bases and J shed 0 bases, with 9 bases lying between them.

The rearrangement uses TRBV5-1 and TRBJ2-5; D is unclear. CDR1 is SGHRS and CDR2 is YFSETQ in the germline V gene. Trimming removed 4 bases from V and 3 bases from J, with 19 bases in between. The CDR3 runs to 16 residues. CDR3 residues: CASSQDANSPEETQYF. The DNA for the CDR3 is TGCGCCAGCAGCCAGGATGCCAACTCGCCAGAAGAGACCCAGTACTTC.

The rearrangement uses TRBV7-2 and TRBJ1-2, with no clear D. Germline CDR1 reads SGHTA; CDR2 reads FQGNSA. V was shortened by 1 base and J by 4 bases, with 7 bases between the two germline ends. This CDR3 comprises 13 residues. As DNA, the CDR3 is TGTGCCAGCAGCTTAGATGAATTCTATGGCTACACCTTC. It is translated as CASSLDEFYGYTF.

The sample holds one count of this clone. The rearrangement uses TRBV5-1 and TRBJ2-7, with 9 bases lining up with TRBD1. Unmatched junction bases numbered 9, after V lost 3 bases and J lost 2 bases. Germline V gene sequence: CDR1 SGHRS, CDR2 YFSETQ. This CDR3 region has 16 residues. CDR3 sequence: CASSSGQGLRAYEQYF. In DNA, the CDR3 is TGCGCCAGCAGCTCCGGACAGGGGTTAAGGGCCTACGAGCAGTACTTC.

The chain joins TRBV6-5 to TRBJ2-7; D not resolved. Trimming removed 6 bases at V and 0 bases at J, with 12 bases between. The CDR3 length is 14 residues. Germline-derived CDR1 and CDR2 are MNHEY and SVGAGI. The CDR3 DNA sequence: TGTGCCAGCAGCCCCCAGAAGAGCTCCTACGAGCAGTACTTC. The encoded protein is CASSPQKSSYEQYF.

Here the CDR3 reads CASSFDRNTEAFF. The CDR3 nucleotides are TGTGCCAGCAGTTTTGACAGGAACACTGAAGCTTTCTTT. The chain links TRBV27 to TRBJ1-1, with D perhaps matching TRBD1 (5 bases). V dropped 3 bases and J dropped 1 base, with 6 bases sitting between them. The germline gives CDR1 MNHEY, CDR2 SMNVEV (reference sequence). The CDR3 totals 13 residues.

The sample holds a few counts of this clone. The rearrangement links TRBV5-1 to TRBJ1-3; a weak D match, TRBD1 (6 bases). CDR1 and CDR2 (germline): SGHRS, YFSETQ. The V end lost 4 bases, the J end lost 3 bases, and 11 bases lay between the germline ends. The CDR3 sequence is 14 residues long. The CDR3 is CASSGGASGNTIYF. The CDR3 DNA follows: TGCGCCAGCAGCGGGGGGGCAAGTGGAAACACCATATATTTT.

The rearrangement links TRBV5-3 to TRBJ1-3, with 8 bases aligning to TRBD1. TRBV5-3 is reported as an ORF; its role is uncertain. The CDR3 loop spans 15 amino acids. J was trimmed by 8 bases and V by 0 bases; bases with no gene match: 7. CDR3 residues: CARSLVPDRVDTIYF. CDR3 DNA: TGTGCCAGAAGCTTGGTTCCGGACAGGGTTGACACCATATATTTT.

The V gene is TRBV9, the J gene TRBJ2-1, with 7 bases that match TRBD2. Germline trimming cut 0 bases from V and 8 bases from J; bases unmatched to any gene: 8. Germline-derived CDR1 and CDR2 are SGDLS and YYNGEE. The CDR3 spans 15 residues. Here the CDR3 reads CASSVGGLLVDEQFF. The CDR3 bases are TGTGCCAGCAGCGTAGGGGGACTACTTGTCGATGAGCAGTTCTTC.

The CDR3 spells CASSYSWGPQSPLHF. As DNA, the CDR3 is TGTGCCAGCAGTTACTCGTGGGGCCCCCAATCACCCCTCCACTTT. The chain combines TRBV6-5 with TRBJ1-6, with a weak D call TRBD1 (5 bases). This CDR3 has 15 amino acids. Per the germline V gene, CDR1 is MNHEY and CDR2 is SVGAGI. The germline V and J ends were trimmed by 0 bases and 10 bases, with 13 bases remaining between them.

This clone occurred once. V and J are TRBV27 and TRBJ1-1; 7 nucleotides line up with TRBD1. This CDR3 comprises 15 residues. Germline V gene lookup returns CDR1 MNHEY and CDR2 SMNVEV (reference sequence). The V segment lost 4 bases and the J segment 5 bases; nucleotides outside the gene matches: 10. The CDR3 bases are TGTGCCAGCAGTTCGGACTACAGGGGAGGAACTGAAGCTTTCTTT. Translating gives CASSSDYRGGTEAFF.

The rearrangement links TRBV13 to TRBJ2-7, with a tentative D call TRBD1 (6 bases). The CDR3 is made up of 14 amino acids. Trimming pared 0 bases from V and 7 bases from J, leaving 13 bases between. CDR1 and CDR2 from the germline V gene are PRHDT and FYEKMQ (reference sequence). CDR3: CASSLGQGVGEQYF. The CDR3 coding sequence is TGTGCCAGCAGCTTAGGACAGGGTGTGGGGGAGCAGTACTTC.

V usage is TRBV7-9 and J usage is TRBJ2-7; no definite D call. Germline CDR1 SEHNR, CDR2 FQNEAQ (reference sequence). Trimming shortened V by 3 bases and J by 5 bases, and 8 bases separated the two germline ends. The CDR3 totals 12 residues. This CDR3 is CASSFNEDEQYF. The CDR3 nucleotides are TGTGCCAGCAGCTTTAACGAGGACGAGCAGTACTTC.

This sequence joins TRBV7-8 and TRBJ1-1; possibly TRBD1 for D (5 bases). Germline assignment: CDR1 SGHVS and CDR2 FQNEAQ. Trimming shortened V by 8 bases and J by 5 bases, and 9 bases separated the two germline ends. The CDR3 is 11 amino acids. The CDR3 DNA follows: TGTGCCAGCGGGGCGCGGACTGAAGCTTTCTTT. Translating it yields CASGARTEAFF.

The J gene is TRBJ1-1, the V gene TRBV5-1; 8 bases line up with TRBD1. This CDR3 comprises 16 residues. The V segment lost 5 bases and the J segment 0 bases; nucleotides outside the gene matches: 9. Germline CDR1 SGHRS, CDR2 YFSETQ. The CDR3 loop is CASRRTGLEMNTEAFF. The CDR3 bases are TGCGCCAGCAGACGGACAGGGTTGGAGATGAACACTGAAGCTTTCTTT.

The chain links TRBV24-1 to TRBJ1-1; D not certain. Germline assignment: CDR1 KGHDR and CDR2 SFDVKD. This CDR3 comprises 14 residues. V lost 4 bases to trimming and J lost 10 bases, with 18 bases between them. The CDR3 nucleotides read TGTGCCACCAGTGACTGGGCCGTCGGACGAGGAGCTTTCTTT. Its protein is CATSDWAVGRGAFF.